This TCR beta chain is drawn from a study of cytomegalovirus exposure and HLA in healthy donors (dated by TCRdb to between 2016 and 2019). Background on the whole study: An earlier analysis of around 600 of the donors reported about 290 Gb of sequence data and 117 million unique TCR beta sequences from approximately 180 million T cells. On average, around 230,000 unique TCR beta nucleotide sequences were sequenced per donor among 350 to 400 genotyped donors of the cohort, with about 19% of those sequences being non-productive. All discovery cohort repertoires had been generated using a single sequencing platform. The number of typed donors differed by locus: about 620-630 for A, B, C, DRB1 and DQB1; some 540 for DQA1; approximately 600 for DPA1; and roughly 490 for DPB1. The study was designed to test whether signatures of past pathogen exposure could be identified by cataloging public T cell receptors. The study used immunosequencing to profile the T cell repertoires of around 600 subjects and linked those repertoires to cytomegalovirus serostatus. Genome-wide SNP genotypes for about 60% of the roughly 670 donors were used in a later genetic analysis, which treated that subset as a discovery cohort. An early release that covered fewer than 800 HLA-typed donors contained about 300 gigabases of sequencing data and roughly 84 million unique TCR sequences. Of the 300 to 500 genotyped donors, 75% to 85% were placed in the genetic ancestry cluster associated with self-reported Caucasian donors. Because of strong linkage in the cohort, roughly 5 DR-DQ haplotypes were treated as single units for association and clustering. The later analysis used no new phenotypic data to find candidate immune exposures, relying instead on TCR beta sequences and their occurrence across donors. A separate validation cohort of roughly 130 different subjects was used in addition to the roughly 700-subject first cohort. In a later analysis, previously published TCR beta repertoires from 666 donors were re-analyzed and high-resolution HLA genotyping was added so that TCR occurrence patterns could be studied. Alongside the repertoire data, information on donor age, sex, ethnicity and CMV serostatus was compiled. In an earlier analysis of 550 to 700 of the donors, high-throughput TCR beta sequencing was used to judge whether each TCR beta V gene segment behaved as functional or pseudogenic. To predict cytomegalovirus infection status, the study combined high-throughput TCR immunosequencing, statistical association of individual TCRs with disease status, and machine learning. HLA typing covered class I and class II loci at four-digit resolution. Study-wide conclusions, independent of this receptor: Strong co-occurrence of HLA alleles, especially DR and DQ, made assigning TCR associations to individual alleles difficult. According to a later genetic analysis, donors in an Asian-associated ancestry cluster had fewer N-insertions in productive TCRs than the roughly 700-donor mean. The presence/absence analyses assumed that sequencing depth was roughly uniform across donors, and that assumption may not be true. Several of the top co-occurrence clusters appeared to be linked to parvovirus B19, influenza, CMV and Epstein-Barr virus, according to a later analysis. Some IMGT-functional V segments, including TRBV6-2 and TRBV6-3, could not be told apart with the 87-base-pair reads, so those segments were excluded. According to a later analysis, most CMV-associated TCR beta chains appeared to be HLA-restricted, and the HLA associations seemed to be driven largely by CMV exposure. A later analysis found that TCR association rates varied across HLA loci, with DRB1 alleles showing the most associated TCRs and HLA-C alleles the fewest. A further reported finding was that TCR beta sequences accurately predicted the HLA-A and HLA-B alleles for most subjects in the first cohort. At a false discovery rate of 0.05, a later analysis linked 16,951 TCR beta sequences to specific HLA alleles. In both the original and validation cohorts, the classifier was reported to diagnose cytomegalovirus status with high specificity and sensitivity. A few of the identified cytomegalovirus-associated TCR beta chains were confirmed in vitro to be specific for cytomegalovirus antigens. In this cohort, only TCR beta chains were sequenced, and detectable features were limited by the absence of alpha or paired-chain data. It was suggested by the authors that the approach could potentially be generalized to other disease states and immunological phenotypes. Because counts were too low, some 17 rarely observed V segments, including chromosome 9 orphons, were excluded from the earlier analysis of fewer than 650 of the donors. The study listed 164 TCR beta chains as associated with cytomegalovirus. In a later analysis, HLA-associated TCR beta chains were found to be more clonally expanded and to have lower generation probabilities than equally common non-associated chains. Because HLA typing was missing for some donors at each locus, association tests included only the typed subset. V-gene and J-gene trimming of TCR beta chains was associated with a missense DCLRE1C variant in a later genetic analysis, and the association was replicated in an independent cohort. For the cohort, immune exposure information was limited to CMV serostatus. Across donors, most TCR sequences were observed very rarely, whereas some public TCRs were present in many individuals. The sequencing pipeline was judged likely to have produced a cluster of highly shared sequence variants as a technical artifact. Broadly in line with IMGT annotations, most TCR beta V segments showed up in productive rearrangements about 87% or about 30% of the time in an earlier analysis of approximately 600 of the donors. Correlated functional status among segregating V segments might be attributable to linkage disequilibrium, but an unknown experimental factor could not be ruled out.

The CDR3 goes from the cysteine to the phenylalanine over 11 residues. The entry retains the CDR3 DNA only, 33 bases that are in frame from base 1. CDR1 and CDR2, looked up from the germline V gene, are MNHNS and SASEGT. This clone is a singleton in its sample. Its specific antigen is unknown. The input lacks base qualities; no much larger clone sits a single base away. The cohort comprised hundreds of healthy bone marrow donors. At the time of sampling, all cohort members were nominally healthy, though unrecorded immune exposures were likely present. CMV serostatus was positive for 250 to 300 and negative for about 55% of the roughly 670 cohort members, and was not recorded for this donor. Every donor gave a peripheral blood sample, and the peripheral blood mononuclear cells from that sample were used for TCR beta sequencing. Genomic DNA extraction from the blood cell samples was performed with the Qiagen DNeasy Blood Extraction Kit.

The library came from the immunoSEQ multiplex PCR assay. For the multiplex PCR, a mixture combining 60 forward primers for TCR Vbeta segments and 13 reverse primers for TCR Jbeta segments was used. Amplification of the CDR3 region of rearranged TCR beta genes was performed with a multiplex PCR assay on genomic DNA. On the Illumina HiSeq System, the amplified TCR beta libraries were sequenced as 87-base-pair reads. Turning to the authors' computational methods: In a later analysis, around 80 million unique TCR beta chains were counted across the 690 or so repertoires, and about 9.9 million of these chains were shared by at least two donors. A nearest-neighbor algorithm error-corrected the raw reads and collapsed the reads into unique sequences, merging closely related sequences to remove PCR and sequencing errors. V, D and J gene segments were assigned by aligning CDR3 sequences to IMGT reference sequences. Each retained sequence needed at least a six-nucleotide match to both a V gene segment and a J gene segment. A rearrangement counted as productive if the CDR3 had no stop codons and remained in frame with V and J, and every other rearrangement counted as non-productive. Following IMGT convention, CDR3 was defined as the stretch from the second conserved V-encoded cysteine up to the conserved J-encoded phenylalanine. Sequences without an unambiguous match to a single V gene segment were excluded from the earlier analysis of approximately 600 of the donors. An earlier analysis of a few hundred of the donors classified V segments as functional when productive rearrangements were above 56.7% and as segregating when the standard deviation between donors was above 5%. A statistical classification framework was built to diagnose cytomegalovirus status from the catalog of TCR beta chain sequences. A later analysis assigned V and J genes by comparing TCR nucleotide sequences with IMGT/GENE-DB human TR gene sequences. In a later analysis, CDR3 sequences and most-parsimonious VDJ recombination scenarios were assigned using the TCRdist pipeline. In a later analysis, each TCR beta chain was defined by its CDR3 amino acid sequence together with its V-gene family, and reads without a unique V-gene family were excluded. A later analysis removed over 500 highly shared, low-generation-probability nucleotide sequences to deal with suspected cross-contamination and a sequencing artifact. A later analysis calculated a clonal expansion index for each public chain from normalized within-repertoire ranks of inferred template counts. Generation probabilities in a later analysis came from a VDJ recombination model fitted to out-of-frame rearrangements, and those results were checked against IGoR. In a later analysis, TCR-TCR, TCR-HLA and TCR-CMV co-occurrence was scored with hypergeometric tests, and a repertoire-size bias correction was applied to TCR pairs. False discovery rates were estimated in a later analysis by permuting HLA or CMV assignments 20 times. In a later analysis, co-occurring TCRs were grouped using DBSCAN, with TCRdist sequence similarity added in when clustering inside HLA-allele-positive subsets. Repertoires with fewer than 30,000 or more than 120,000 public chains, plus five repertoires with anomalous nucleotide sharing, were excluded from co-occurrence clustering. Here the immuneACCESS table is served through TCRdb, limited to in-frame sequences with V and J called. Missing clones are a known gap in these copies; in checked studies unresolved V genes cover under half, and the rest lacks a known reason. D and trimming come from the DNA, and the V and J calls and clone size come from that table. This sample lists under 150,000 clones; 73% were detected once. The top ten hold 13% to 15% of the sample.

The sequenced sample was PBMCs. The rearrangement combines TRBV6-1 with TRBJ2-5, with 7 bases aligning to TRBD1. The DNA matches TRBJ2-7 better at its end, which makes the J call doubtful. The TCR originated in a human donor in good health. The encoded CDR3 is CASSRTGEQYF. The DNA is as follows: TGTGCCAGCAGCCGGACAGGCGAGCAGTACTTC.